The clone carrying this T cell receptor beta chain was detected ten times or more. The antigen is not known. This sample is part of a study of CD8 T cells in ankylosing spondylitis. Findings and caveats of the study: Matched ankylosing spondylitis synovial fluid reportedly showed significant enrichment of disease-linked clones. A TCR beta motif of eight highly homologous variants appeared characteristic of ankylosing spondylitis blood.

Scientists made TCR beta libraries using quantitative 5'-RACE with molecular barcodes. Using its own MiXCR run on the 5' RACE reads, TCRdb lists one record per CDR3 protein. This sample has around 42,000 distinct CDR3 sequences, with 2.5% to 3% found just once. The CDR3 extends over 15 amino acids. Germline loops: CDR1 SGDLS, CDR2 YYNGEE. The trim removed 4 bases at V and 7 bases at J, leaving 10 bases unmatched. This chain links TRBV9 with TRBJ2-7; 11 bases match TRBD2. Material for sequencing was blood, either unsorted or a sorted T cell fraction (not recorded which). The TCR was taken from a male donor with ankylosing spondylitis or in good health (not recorded which). CDR3 in amino acids: CASSTGTSGPTEQYF. The CDR3 DNA reads as TGTGCCAGCAGCACCGGGACTAGCGGACCTACAGAGCAGTACTTC.